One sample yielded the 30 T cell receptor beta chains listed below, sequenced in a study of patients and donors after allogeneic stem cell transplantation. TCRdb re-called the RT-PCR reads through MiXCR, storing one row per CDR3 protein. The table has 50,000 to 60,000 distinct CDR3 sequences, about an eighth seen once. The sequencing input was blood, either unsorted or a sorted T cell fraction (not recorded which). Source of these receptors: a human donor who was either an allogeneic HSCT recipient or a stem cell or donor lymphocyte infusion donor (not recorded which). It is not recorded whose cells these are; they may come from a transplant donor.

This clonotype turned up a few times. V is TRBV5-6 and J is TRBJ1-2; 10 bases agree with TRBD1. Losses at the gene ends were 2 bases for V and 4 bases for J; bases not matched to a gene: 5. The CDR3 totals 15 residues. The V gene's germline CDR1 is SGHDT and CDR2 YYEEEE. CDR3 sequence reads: CASSFRDRGVYGYTF. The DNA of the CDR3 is TGTGCCAGCAGCTTCCGGGACAGGGGAGTCTATGGCTACACCTTC.

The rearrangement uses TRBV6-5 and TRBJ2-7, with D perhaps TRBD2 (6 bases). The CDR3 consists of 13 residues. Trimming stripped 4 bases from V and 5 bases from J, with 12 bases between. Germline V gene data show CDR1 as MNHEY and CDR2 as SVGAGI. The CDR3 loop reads CASSLSGVDEQYF. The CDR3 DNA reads TGTGCCAGCAGTTTGTCGGGAGTCGACGAGCAGTACTTC.

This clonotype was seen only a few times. CDR3 sequence: CASSSPSGNSPDTQYF. The DNA for the CDR3 is TGTGCCAGCAGTTCCCCTAGCGGGAACTCGCCAGATACGCAGTATTTT. This chain uses TRBV27 with TRBJ2-3, with 9 nucleotides matching TRBD2. J was trimmed by 4 bases and V by 4 bases; bases with no gene match: 9. Per the germline V gene, CDR1 is MNHEY and CDR2 is SMNVEV (reference sequence). The CDR3 is 16 amino acids.

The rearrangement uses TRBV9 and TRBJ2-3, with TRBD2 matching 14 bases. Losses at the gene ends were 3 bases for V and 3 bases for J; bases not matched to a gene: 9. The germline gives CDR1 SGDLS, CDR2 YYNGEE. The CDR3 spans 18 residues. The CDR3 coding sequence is TGTGCCAGCAGCGCCGGGACTAGCGGGAGCCCCGGGACAGATACGCAGTATTTT. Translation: CASSAGTSGSPGTDTQYF.

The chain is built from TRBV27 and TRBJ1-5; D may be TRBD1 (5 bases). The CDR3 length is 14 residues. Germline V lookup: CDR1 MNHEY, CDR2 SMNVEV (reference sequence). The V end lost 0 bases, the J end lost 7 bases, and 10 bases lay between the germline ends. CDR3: CASSLSGVGQPQHF. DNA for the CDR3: TGTGCCAGCAGTTTATCAGGGGTAGGGCAGCCCCAGCATTTT.

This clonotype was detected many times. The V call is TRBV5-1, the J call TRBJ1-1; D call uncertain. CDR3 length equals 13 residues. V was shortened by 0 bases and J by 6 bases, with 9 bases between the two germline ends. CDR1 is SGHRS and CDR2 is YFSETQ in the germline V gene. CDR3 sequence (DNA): TGCGCCAGCAGCTTGGAGGGAATCGCTGAAGCTTTCTTT. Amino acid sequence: CASSLEGIAEAFF.

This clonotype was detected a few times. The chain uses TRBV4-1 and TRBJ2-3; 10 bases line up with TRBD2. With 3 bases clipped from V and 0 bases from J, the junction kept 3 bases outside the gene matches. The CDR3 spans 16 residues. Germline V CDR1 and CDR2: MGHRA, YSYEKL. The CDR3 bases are TGCGCCAGCAGCCACCAGGGACTAGCGAGCACAGATACGCAGTATTTT. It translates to CASSHQGLASTDTQYF.

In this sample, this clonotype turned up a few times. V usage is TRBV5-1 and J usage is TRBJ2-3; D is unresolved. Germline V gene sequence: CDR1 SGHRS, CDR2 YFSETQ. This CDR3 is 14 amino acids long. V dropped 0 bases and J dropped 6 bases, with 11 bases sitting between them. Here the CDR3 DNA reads TGCGCCAGCAGCTTGGGGCCGGTTGGGGATACGCAGTATTTT. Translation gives CASSLGPVGDTQYF.

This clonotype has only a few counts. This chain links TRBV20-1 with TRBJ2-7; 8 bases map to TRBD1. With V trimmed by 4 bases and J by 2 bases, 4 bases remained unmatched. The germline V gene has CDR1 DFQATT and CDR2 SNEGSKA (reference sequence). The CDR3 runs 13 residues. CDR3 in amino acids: CSAMDRATYEQYF. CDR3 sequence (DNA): TGCAGTGCTATGGACAGGGCTACCTACGAGCAGTACTTC.

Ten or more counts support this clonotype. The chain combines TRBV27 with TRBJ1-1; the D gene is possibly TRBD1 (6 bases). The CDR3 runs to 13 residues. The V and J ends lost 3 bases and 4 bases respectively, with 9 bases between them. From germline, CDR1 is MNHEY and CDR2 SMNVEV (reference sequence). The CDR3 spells CASSFQGSTEAFF. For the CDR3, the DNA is TGTGCCAGCAGTTTCCAGGGGAGCACTGAAGCTTTCTTT.

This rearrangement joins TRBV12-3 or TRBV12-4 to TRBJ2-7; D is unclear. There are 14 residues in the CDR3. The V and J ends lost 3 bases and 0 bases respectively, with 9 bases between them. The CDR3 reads CASSFGSDSYEQYF. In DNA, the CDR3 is TGTGCCAGCAGTTTTGGTTCAGACTCCTACGAGCAGTACTTC.

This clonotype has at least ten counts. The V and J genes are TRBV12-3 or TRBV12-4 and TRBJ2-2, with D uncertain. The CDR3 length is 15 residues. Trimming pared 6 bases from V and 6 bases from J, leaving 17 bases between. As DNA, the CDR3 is TGTGCCAGCAGCCGCCGAACGACGGCGGCCGGGGAGCTGTTTTTT. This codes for CASSRRTTAAGELFF.

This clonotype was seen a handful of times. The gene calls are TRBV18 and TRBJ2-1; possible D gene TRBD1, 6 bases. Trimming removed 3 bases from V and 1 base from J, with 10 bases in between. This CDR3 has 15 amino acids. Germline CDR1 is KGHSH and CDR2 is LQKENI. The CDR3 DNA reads TGTGCCAGCTCACCCGAGACAGGATCCTACAATGAGCAGTTCTTC. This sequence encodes CASSPETGSYNEQFF.

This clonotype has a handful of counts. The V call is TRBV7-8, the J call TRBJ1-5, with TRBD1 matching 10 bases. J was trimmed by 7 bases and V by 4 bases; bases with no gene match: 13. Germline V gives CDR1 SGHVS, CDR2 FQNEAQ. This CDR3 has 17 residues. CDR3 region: CASSWAPTGGGRQPQHF. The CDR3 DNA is TGTGCCAGCAGCTGGGCCCCGACAGGGGGCGGGCGACAGCCCCAGCATTTT.

The CDR3 nucleotides read TGTGCCAGTTCCCCTAGCGGGAGGGTGAGCTCCTACGAGCAGTACTTC. This encodes CASSPSGRVSSYEQYF. V and J are TRBV19 and TRBJ2-7; 12 bases align to TRBD2. The CDR3 length is 16 residues. Trimming at V came to 8 bases and at J to 0 bases, leaving 8 bases not matched to a gene. Germline V gene lookup returns CDR1 LNHDA and CDR2 SQIVND (reference sequence).

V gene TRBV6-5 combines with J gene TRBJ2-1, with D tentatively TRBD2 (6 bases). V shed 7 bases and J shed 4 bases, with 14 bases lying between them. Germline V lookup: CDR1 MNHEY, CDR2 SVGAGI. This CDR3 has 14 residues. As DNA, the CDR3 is TGTGCCAGCACCTCTCGCGGGAAATACAATGAGCAGTTCTTC. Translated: CASTSRGKYNEQFF.

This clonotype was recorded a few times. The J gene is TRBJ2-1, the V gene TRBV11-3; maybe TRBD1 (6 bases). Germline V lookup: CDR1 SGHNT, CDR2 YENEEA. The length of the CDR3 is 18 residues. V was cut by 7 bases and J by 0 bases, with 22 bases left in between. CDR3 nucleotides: TGTGCCAGCAATCAGGGGTACAGGCTAAGTGGCTCCTACAATGAGCAGTTCTTC. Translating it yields CASNQGYRLSGSYNEQFF.

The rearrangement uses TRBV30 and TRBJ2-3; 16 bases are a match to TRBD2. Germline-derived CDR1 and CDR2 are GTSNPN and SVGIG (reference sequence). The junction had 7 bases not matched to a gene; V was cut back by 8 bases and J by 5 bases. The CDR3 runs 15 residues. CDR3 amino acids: CAHSGLAGGIDTQYF. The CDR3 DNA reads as TGTGCCCACTCGGGACTAGCGGGAGGGATAGATACGCAGTATTTT.

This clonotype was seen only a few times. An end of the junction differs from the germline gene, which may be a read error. CDR3 DNA: TGTGCTAGCAGCCCCAGTGTGGGCGGGTACGAGCAGTACTTC. It translates to CASSPSVGGYEQYF. The V call is TRBV7-7, the J call TRBJ2-7; D is perhaps TRBD2 (5 bases). This CDR3 spans 14 amino acids. In germline, CDR1 is SSHAT, CDR2 FNYEAQ (reference sequence).

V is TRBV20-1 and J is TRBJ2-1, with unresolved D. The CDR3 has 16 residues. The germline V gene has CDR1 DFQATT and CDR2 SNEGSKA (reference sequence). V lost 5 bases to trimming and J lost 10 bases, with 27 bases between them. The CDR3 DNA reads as TGCAGTGCTGAAACGGGCCTCGATATCGGCATGGGGGAGCAGTTCTTC. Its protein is CSAETGLDIGMGEQFF.

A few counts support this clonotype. This CDR3 is CASSLVAVSAKNIQYF. The CDR3 DNA sequence: TGCGCCAGCAGCTTGGTTGCAGTATCAGCCAAAAACATTCAGTACTTC. The chain couples TRBV5-1 to TRBJ2-4; D is undetermined. Germline values: CDR1 SGHRS, CDR2 YFSETQ. The CDR3 is 16 residues long. V lost 0 bases, J lost 0 bases, and 10 bases lay in between.

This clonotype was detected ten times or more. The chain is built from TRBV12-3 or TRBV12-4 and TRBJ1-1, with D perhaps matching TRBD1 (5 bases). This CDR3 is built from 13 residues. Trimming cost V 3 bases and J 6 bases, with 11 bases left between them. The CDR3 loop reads CASSFGGGPEAFF. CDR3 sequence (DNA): TGTGCCAGCAGTTTTGGTGGGGGACCTGAAGCTTTCTTT.

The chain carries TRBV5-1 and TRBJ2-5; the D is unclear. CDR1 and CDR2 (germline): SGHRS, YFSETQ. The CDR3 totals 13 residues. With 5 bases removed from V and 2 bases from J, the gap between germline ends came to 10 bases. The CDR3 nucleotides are TGCGCCAGCAGGGCGAGAGGACAAGAGACCCAGTACTTC. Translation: CASRARGQETQYF.

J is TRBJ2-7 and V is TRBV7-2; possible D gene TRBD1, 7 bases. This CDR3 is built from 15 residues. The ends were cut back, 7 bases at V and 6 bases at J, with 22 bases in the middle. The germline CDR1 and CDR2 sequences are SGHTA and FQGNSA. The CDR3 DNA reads TGTGCCAGCAACCCAGGGGGAGGAGGAACAGGCGAGCAGTACTTC. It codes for CASNPGGGGTGEQYF.

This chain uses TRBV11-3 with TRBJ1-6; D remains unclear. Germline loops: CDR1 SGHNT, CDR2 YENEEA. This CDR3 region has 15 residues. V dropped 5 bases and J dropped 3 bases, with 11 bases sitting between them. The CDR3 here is CASSADGGYNSPLHF. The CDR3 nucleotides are TGTGCCAGCAGCGCAGACGGAGGCTATAATTCACCCCTCCACTTT.

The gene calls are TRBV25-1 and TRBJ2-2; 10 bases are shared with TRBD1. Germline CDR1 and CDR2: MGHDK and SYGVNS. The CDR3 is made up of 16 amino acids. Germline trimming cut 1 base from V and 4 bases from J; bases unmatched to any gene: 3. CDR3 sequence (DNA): TGTGCCAGCAGTGAATGGGGGACAGGGGTCACCGGGGAGCTGTTTTTT. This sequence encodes CASSEWGTGVTGELFF.

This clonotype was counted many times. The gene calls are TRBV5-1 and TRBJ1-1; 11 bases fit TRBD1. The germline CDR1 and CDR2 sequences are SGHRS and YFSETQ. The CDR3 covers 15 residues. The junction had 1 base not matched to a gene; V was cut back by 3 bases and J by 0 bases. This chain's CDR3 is CASSSGQGVNTEAFF. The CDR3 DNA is TGCGCCAGCAGCTCGGGACAGGGGGTGAACACTGAAGCTTTCTTT.

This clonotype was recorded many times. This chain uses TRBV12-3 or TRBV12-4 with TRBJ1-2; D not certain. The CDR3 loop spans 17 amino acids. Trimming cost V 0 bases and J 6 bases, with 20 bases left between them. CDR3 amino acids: CASSLASIPTHSNGYTF. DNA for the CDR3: TGTGCCAGCAGTTTAGCGAGTATTCCGACCCACTCGAATGGCTACACCTTC.

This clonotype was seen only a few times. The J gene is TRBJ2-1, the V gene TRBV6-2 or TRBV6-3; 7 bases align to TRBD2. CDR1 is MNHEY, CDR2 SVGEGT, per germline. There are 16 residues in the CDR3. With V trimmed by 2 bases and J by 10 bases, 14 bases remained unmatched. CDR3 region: CASSYSIDAGATEQFF. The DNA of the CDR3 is TGTGCCAGCAGTTACAGTATCGACGCGGGAGCAACCGAGCAGTTCTTC.

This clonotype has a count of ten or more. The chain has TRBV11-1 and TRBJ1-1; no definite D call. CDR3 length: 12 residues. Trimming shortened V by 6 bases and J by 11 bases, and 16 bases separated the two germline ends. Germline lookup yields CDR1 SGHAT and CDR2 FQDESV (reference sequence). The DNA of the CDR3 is TGTGCCAGCAGGCGACCGGGAACCAGCGCTTTCTTT. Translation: CASRRPGTSAFF.